Listed here are 17 T cell receptor beta chains from one sample, sequenced in a study of molecular identifiers for immune sequencing clone quantification. MiXCR, applied by TCRdb to the PCR reads, yields one record per CDR3 protein. The sample includes about half a million distinct CDR3 sequences, 20% to 25% seen only once; the top ten take about 0.84%. Sequencing input: naive CD8+ T cells from blood, with Jurkat cell RNA spiked in. Stated subset: FACS-sorted CD8+CD4-CCR7+CD45RA+ naive T cells. Receptors were obtained from a human donor in good health. Some libraries in this study had Jurkat cell RNA spiked in.

This clonotype was picked up a small number of times. The rearrangement links TRBV19 to TRBJ2-7; D perhaps matches TRBD2 (5 bases). The germline gives CDR1 LNHDA, CDR2 SQIVND (reference sequence). The CDR3 sequence is 16 residues long. Trimming shortened V by 8 bases and J by 1 base, and 21 bases separated the two germline ends. The CDR3 loop is CASSITGDPTSYEQYF. Written as DNA, the CDR3 is TGTGCCAGTTCAATTACCGGGGATCCGACTTCCTACGAGCAGTACTTC.

A few counts support this clonotype. V is TRBV4-1 and J is TRBJ2-7; 7 bases are a match to TRBD1. The CDR3 is 16 amino acids. The V segment lost 0 bases and the J segment 3 bases; nucleotides outside the gene matches: 8. Per germline, CDR1 MGHRA and CDR2 YSYEKL. CDR3 loop: CASSQDPLQGHYEQYF. CDR3 sequence (DNA): TGCGCCAGCAGCCAAGATCCTTTACAGGGGCACTACGAGCAGTACTTC.

With respect to this clonotype: At one boundary the junction diverges from the germline segment, which might be a read error. V is TRBV6-5 and J is TRBJ2-7; no reliable D call. Germline V lookup: CDR1 MNHEY, CDR2 SVGAGI. The CDR3 length is 13 residues. The CDR3 is CASSYSGPYGQYF. The CDR3 DNA is TGTGCCAGCAGTTACTCGGGCCCTTACGGGCAGTACTTC.

The rearrangement links TRBV19 to TRBJ2-3; D unresolved. This CDR3 contains 14 residues. V dropped 4 bases and J dropped 2 bases, with 10 bases sitting between them. Germline assignment: CDR1 LNHDA and CDR2 SQIVND (reference sequence). The CDR3 sequence: CASSKISPTDTQYF. DNA for the CDR3: TGTGCCAGTAGTAAAATTTCACCCACAGATACGCAGTATTTT.

The table lists this clonotype with many counts. The CDR3 DNA is TGTGCCAGCAGTCAGTACTGGAACACTGAAGCTTTCTTT. Amino acid sequence: CASSQYWNTEAFF. The chain links TRBV6-2 or TRBV6-3 to TRBJ1-1; D remains ambiguous. The CDR3 is 13 amino acids. With 5 bases removed from V and 1 base from J, the gap between germline ends came to 8 bases. Germline-derived CDR1 and CDR2 are MNHEY and SVGEGT.

In regard to this clonotype: No conserved phenylalanine or tryptophan is present at the end of the CDR3, so a read error is the likely explanation. The chain recombines TRBV28 with TRBJ2-7; D not certain. This CDR3 comprises 14 residues. Trimming cost V 4 bases and J 6 bases, with 16 bases left between them. CDR1 is MDHEN, CDR2 SYDVKM, per germline. The CDR3 loop is CASSSPLSTGEQYI. The CDR3 DNA reads TGTGCCAGCAGTTCCCCCCTTAGTACTGGCGAGCAGTACATC.

This clonotype was seen ten or more times. The V call is TRBV28, the J call TRBJ2-7; the match to TRBD1 covers 11 bases. This CDR3 comprises 13 residues. Unmatched junction bases numbered 4, after V lost 5 bases and J lost 7 bases. In germline, CDR1 is MDHEN, CDR2 SYDVKM. CDR3 residues: CASSGQGAREQYF. The CDR3 nucleotides read TGTGCCAGCAGTGGACAGGGGGCGCGAGAGCAGTACTTC.

This clonotype was counted at least ten times. The V gene is TRBV7-9, the J gene TRBJ1-2; D unresolved. Looked up from germline, CDR1 is SEHNR and CDR2 is FQNEAQ (reference sequence). CDR3 length equals 14 residues. The V end lost 5 bases, the J end lost 0 bases, and 10 bases lay between the germline ends. This CDR3 reads CASSPITSNYGYTF. The DNA for the CDR3 is TGTGCCAGCAGCCCCATAACCTCTAACTATGGCTACACCTTC.

J is TRBJ2-7 and V is TRBV20-1; 13 bases fit TRBD2. The germline V gene encodes CDR1 DFQATT and CDR2 SNEGSKA (reference sequence). The CDR3 loop spans 15 amino acids. Losses at the gene ends were 8 bases for V and 3 bases for J; bases not matched to a gene: 10. CDR3 nucleotides: TGCAGTCCTTCTAGGGGACTAGCGGGGCTCTACGAGCAGTACTTC. It translates to CSPSRGLAGLYEQYF.

This clonotype was seen a few times. The gene calls are TRBV9 and TRBJ1-2; D remains ambiguous. Germline CDR1 is SGDLS and CDR2 is YYNGEE. CDR3 size: 14 residues. V was pared by 3 bases and J by 4 bases, with 13 bases between. This CDR3 is CASSEETAPYGYTF. CDR3 coding DNA: TGTGCCAGCAGCGAGGAGACGGCCCCCTATGGCTACACCTTC.

The J gene is TRBJ2-7, the V gene TRBV7-2; D assignment may be TRBD1 or TRBD2 (6 bases each). The CDR3 contains 17 residues. Trimming removed 5 bases at V and 3 bases at J, with 23 bases between. Germline assignment: CDR1 SGHTA and CDR2 FQGNSA. CDR3 sequence (DNA): TGTGCCAGCAGCCTCACCTCCGGGCCAGGGGACTTCTACGAGCAGTACTTC. Translating it yields CASSLTSGPGDFYEQYF.

V and J are TRBV6-5 and TRBJ1-1; 7 nucleotides match TRBD1. The germline V gene has CDR1 MNHEY and CDR2 SVGAGI. CDR3 length: 15 residues. V lost 4 bases to trimming and J lost 6 bases; unmatched junction nucleotides: 11. CDR3 nucleotide sequence: TGTGCCAGCAGTTCTCTTTCGACAGGGCACGCTGAAGCTTTCTTT. It codes for CASSSLSTGHAEAFF.

This clonotype was observed many times. The chain uses TRBV15 and TRBJ1-4; D is unresolved. The length of the CDR3 is 16 residues. Between the trimmed V and J ends, which lost 5 bases and 1 base, there was a span of 14 bases. The germline CDR1 and CDR2 sequences are LNHNV and YYDKDF (reference sequence). The chain's CDR3 is CATSGEEWETNEKLFF. CDR3 nucleotides: TGTGCCACCAGCGGGGAGGAGTGGGAAACTAATGAAAAACTGTTTTTT.

This clonotype was recorded a few times. This rearrangement joins TRBV7-9 to TRBJ2-7; 7 nucleotides align to TRBD1. The germline V gene has CDR1 SEHNR and CDR2 FQNEAQ (reference sequence). CDR3 length: 13 residues. With 5 bases clipped from V and 6 bases from J, the junction kept 7 bases outside the gene matches. The CDR3 reads CASSAKGGFEQYF. The CDR3 nucleotides are TGTGCCAGCAGCGCGAAAGGGGGCTTCGAGCAGTACTTC.

V gene TRBV20-1 combines with J gene TRBJ2-5; D is perhaps TRBD2 (6 bases). The length of the CDR3 is 12 residues. The germline V and J ends were trimmed by 6 bases and 5 bases, with 13 bases remaining between them. Germline CDR1 reads DFQATT; CDR2 reads SNEGSKA (reference sequence). Here the CDR3 reads CSAAGWKETQYF. CDR3 bases: TGCAGTGCCGCGGGGTGGAAGGAGACCCAGTACTTC.

This clonotype was seen ten or more times. The V and J genes are TRBV11-2 and TRBJ2-3; 11 bases line up with TRBD2. CDR1 SGHAT and CDR2 FQNNGV come from the germline V gene. Germline trimming cut 4 bases from V and 0 bases from J; bases unmatched to any gene: 9. CDR3 length equals 18 residues. The CDR3 nucleotides read TGTGCCAGCAGCTCCGGGACTAGCGGATTTACTAGCACAGATACGCAGTATTTT. Its protein product is CASSSGTSGFTSTDTQYF.

About this clonotype: At one of its ends the junction is not consistent with the germline gene, which may arise from a read error. The chain couples TRBV6-1 to TRBJ2-7, with D perhaps TRBD2 (7 bases). Germline-derived CDR1 and CDR2 are MNHNS and SASEGT. The CDR3 contains 16 residues. CDR3 residues: CTSSEERSGEGYEQYF. In DNA, the CDR3 is TGTACCAGCAGTGAAGAACGGTCAGGGGAGGGATACGAGCAGTACTTC.